The 31 T cell receptor beta chains reported below all come from one sample, sequenced in a study of shared clonotypes between healthy human individuals. Data came from immunoSEQ multiplex PCR; TCRdb stores just in-frame clones and leaves some out. This sample has around 2.1 million clones, with 93% found just once. Naive CD8 cells lacked CD45RO and underwent positive selection for CCR7, leaving out terminally differentiated effector memory CD45RA+ cells. Source material: naive CD8+ T cells from PBMCs. These receptor sequences come from a young man in good health. Some clones in this sample may be carry-over from other donors' samples.

The V and J genes are TRBV4-1 and TRBJ2-4, with TRBD2 matching over 10 bases. CDR3 length: 17 amino acids. From germline, CDR1 is MGHRA and CDR2 YSYEKL. The trim removed 1 base at V and 5 bases at J, leaving 8 bases unmatched. The CDR3 DNA reads TGCGCCAGCAGCCAAGTTCTAGCGGGAGCTCCGGAAAACATTCAGTACTTC. This encodes CASSQVLAGAPENIQYF.

This rearrangement joins TRBV28 to TRBJ2-3, with TRBD1 identical over 8 bases. This CDR3 has 17 amino acids. After removal of 7 bases from V and 0 bases from J, the junction contained 12 bases not matched to a gene. Germline assignment: CDR1 MDHEN and CDR2 SYDVKM. For the CDR3, the DNA is TGTGCCAGCACCGATCCGGACAGGGCCTCTAGCACAGATACGCAGTATTTT. Translation: CASTDPDRASSTDTQYF.

The J gene is TRBJ1-4, the V gene TRBV10-3; D gene unclear. The CDR3 is made up of 15 amino acids. CDR1 is ENHRY, CDR2 SYGVKD, per germline. Trimming cost V 3 bases and J 2 bases, with 10 bases left between them. The CDR3 sequence is CAISDPNETNEKLFF. CDR3 in DNA: TGTGCCATCAGTGATCCCAACGAGACTAATGAAAAACTGTTTTTT.

The J gene is TRBJ2-2, the V gene TRBV7-9, with D maybe TRBD2 (5 bases). Trimming removed 4 bases from V and 4 bases from J, with 10 bases in between. The CDR3 loop spans 14 amino acids. Per germline, CDR1 SEHNR and CDR2 FQNEAQ (reference sequence). The CDR3 loop is CASSSAGSTGELFF. The CDR3 DNA follows: TGTGCCAGCAGCTCGGCGGGCAGCACCGGGGAGCTGTTTTTT.

This chain links TRBV7-9 with TRBJ1-3; the D is unclear. The V end was cut by 5 bases, the J end by 0 bases, with 8 bases between. CDR1 and CDR2 (germline): SEHNR, FQNEAQ (reference sequence). The length of the CDR3 is 14 residues. CDR3 in amino acids: CASSLANSGNTIYF. Written as DNA, the CDR3 is TGTGCCAGCAGCCTGGCCAACTCTGGAAACACCATATATTTT.

This clone was detected only once. This chain links TRBV30 with TRBJ2-1; 9 nucleotides line up with TRBD2. Trimming took 6 bases from V and 10 from J; bases not matched to a gene: 13. CDR3 length: 14 amino acids. Germline CDR1 GTSNPN, CDR2 SVGIG (reference sequence). CDR3 amino acids: CACTPLAGGREQFF. The CDR3 DNA is TGTGCCTGTACCCCCTTGGCGGGAGGGCGGGAGCAGTTCTTC.

The chain links TRBV6-1 to TRBJ2-4; 10 bases map to TRBD2. The V gene's germline CDR1 is MNHNS and CDR2 SASEGT. The CDR3 totals 17 residues. With 3 bases clipped from V and 1 base from J, the junction kept 6 bases outside the gene matches. CDR3 loop: CASSDGLAGAAKNIQYF. In DNA, the CDR3 is TGTGCCAGCAGTGACGGGCTAGCGGGAGCTGCCAAAAACATTCAGTACTTC.

The chain couples TRBV10-3 to TRBJ2-7; D may be TRBD2 (6 bases). V was clipped by 3 bases and J by 6 bases, with 18 bases between them. Looked up from germline, CDR1 is ENHRY and CDR2 is SYGVKD. This CDR3 spans 15 amino acids. CDR3 DNA sequence: TGTGCCATCAGTGAAGGGTCGGGACTGGTTGGCGAGCAGTACTTC. Residues: CAISEGSGLVGEQYF.

This rearrangement joins TRBV9 to TRBJ1-4; D call uncertain. In germline, CDR1 is SGDLS, CDR2 YYNGEE. The CDR3 is made up of 15 amino acids. Trimming removed 4 bases at V and 7 bases at J, with 17 bases between. The CDR3 DNA follows: TGTGCCAGCAGCCCGAAACCGGGCCACGGTGAAAAACTGTTTTTT. Translated: CASSPKPGHGEKLFF.

This clone was found once. The rearrangement joins TRBV7-8 to TRBJ1-2, with D hard to call. The V end lost 1 base, the J end lost 2 bases, and 8 bases lay between the germline ends. The CDR3 contains 14 residues. CDR1 and CDR2 (germline): SGHVS, FQNEAQ. In DNA, the CDR3 is TGTGCCAGCAGCTTAGGATCCGGGAACTATGGCTACACCTTC. Its translation is CASSLGSGNYGYTF. Looking up the rest from reference TRBV7-8 and TRBJ1-2 gives the full variable domain: GAGVSQSPRYKVAKRGQDVALRCDPISGHVSLFWYQQALGQGPEFLTYFQNEAQLDKSGLPSDRFFAERPEGSVSTLKIQRTQQEDSAVYLCASSLGSGNYGYTFGSGTRLTVV.

The chain recombines TRBV5-4 with TRBJ2-1; D possibly corresponds to TRBD2 (7 bases). The ends were cut back, 4 bases at V and 10 bases at J, with 21 bases in the middle. Germline V lookup: CDR1 SGHNT, CDR2 YYREEE (reference sequence). The CDR3 has 15 residues. This chain's CDR3 is CASSREGGARGEQFF. The CDR3 DNA reads TGTGCCAGCAGCAGGGAGGGGGGAGCCCGAGGGGAGCAGTTCTTC. The complete variable domain, with remaining parts taken from reference TRBV5-4 and TRBJ2-1, reads ETGVTQSPTHLIKTRGQQVTLRCSSQSGHNTVSWYQQALGQGPQFIFQYYREEENGRGNFPPRFSGLQFPNYSSELNVNALELDDSALYLCASSREGGARGEQFFGPGTRLTVL.

The V gene is TRBV7-6, the J gene TRBJ1-4; 8 nucleotides agree with TRBD1. Trimming cost V 5 bases and J 5 bases; bases outside gene matches: 7. From germline, CDR1 is SGHVS and CDR2 FNYEAQ. The CDR3 is 15 amino acids. The CDR3 sequence is CASSRQGPINEKLFF. As DNA, the CDR3 is TGTGCCAGCAGCAGACAGGGGCCCATAAATGAAAAACTGTTTTTT.

The gene calls are TRBV11-1 and TRBJ2-5, with 8 bases fitting TRBD2. Germline V CDR1 and CDR2: SGHAT, FQDESV (reference sequence). The CDR3 totals 18 residues. The V gene end was trimmed by 4 bases and the J gene end by 2 bases; junction bases not matched to a gene: 15. The CDR3 here is CASSSRGGGGRLQETQYF. Here the CDR3 DNA reads TGTGCCAGCAGCTCGCGAGGAGGCGGGGGGCGCCTTCAAGAGACCCAGTACTTC.

CDR3 sequence reads: CASTETGGLYGYTF. The CDR3 bases are TGTGCCAGCACCGAAACGGGGGGGTTATATGGCTACACCTTC. The chain uses TRBV6-6 and TRBJ1-2, with D possibly matching TRBD1 (5 bases). The CDR3 consists of 14 residues. V gave up 7 bases and J gave up 5 bases, with 17 bases separating them. Germline assignment: CDR1 MNHNY and CDR2 SVGAGI (reference sequence).

The chain recombines TRBV4-2 with TRBJ1-2; 7 bases match TRBD1. With V trimmed by 0 bases and J by 0 bases, 7 bases remained unmatched. The CDR3 has 17 residues. Germline V lookup: CDR1 LGHNA, CDR2 YNFKEQ. CDR3 nucleotide sequence: TGTGCCAGCAGCCAAGAGACAGGGCCCCCACCTAACTATGGCTACACCTTC. The encoded protein is CASSQETGPPPNYGYTF.

The chain combines TRBV19 with TRBJ1-2; a possible D gene is TRBD1 (6 bases). Trimming stripped 6 bases from V and 2 bases from J, with 10 bases between. Germline CDR1 is LNHDA and CDR2 is SQIVND (reference sequence). CDR3 length equals 13 residues. CDR3 nucleotides: TGTGCCAGTAGAATTACAGGGAACTATGGCTACACCTTC. Protein product: CASRITGNYGYTF.

In DNA form, the CDR3 reads TGTGCCAGCAGCCGACCGGGGAGTGACCAAGAGACCCAGTACTTC. This translates into CASSRPGSDQETQYF. The genes are TRBV7-6 and TRBJ2-5; D possibly corresponds to TRBD2 (5 bases). The germline gives CDR1 SGHVS, CDR2 FNYEAQ. This CDR3 spans 15 amino acids. The V end lost 5 bases, the J end lost 0 bases, and 13 bases lay between the germline ends. The variable domain in full, with the rest retrieved from reference TRBV7-6 and TRBJ2-5, is GAGVSQSPRYKVTKRGQDVALRCDPISGHVSLYWYRQALGQGPEFLTYFNYEAQQDKSGLPNDRFSAERPEGSISTLTIQRTEQRDSAMYRCASSRPGSDQETQYFGPGTRLLVL.

The rearrangement uses TRBV9 and TRBJ2-7; D unclear. Germline loops: CDR1 SGDLS, CDR2 YYNGEE. Trimming pared 4 bases from V and 3 bases from J, leaving 14 bases between. This CDR3 comprises 14 residues. For the CDR3, the DNA is TGTGCCAGCAGCCCCACAAGTTGGGGCTACGAGCAGTACTTC. This codes for CASSPTSWGYEQYF.

CDR3 protein: CASSLRRERNQPQHF. The CDR3 nucleotides are TGTGCCAGCAGTTTACGCAGGGAGCGCAATCAGCCCCAGCATTTT. The chain couples TRBV28 to TRBJ1-5; perhaps TRBD1 as D (5 bases). This CDR3 is built from 15 residues. Germline CDR1 is MDHEN and CDR2 is SYDVKM. Between the trimmed V and J ends, which lost 2 bases and 2 bases, there was a span of 10 bases.

The chain uses TRBV9 and TRBJ2-7; D is uncertain. With 7 bases removed from V and 0 bases from J, the gap between germline ends came to 11 bases. This CDR3 is 13 amino acids long. CDR1 and CDR2 from the germline V gene are SGDLS and YYNGEE. CDR3 sequence (DNA): TGTGCCAGCCGGTCGGACGCCTCCTACGAGCAGTACTTC. It yields the protein CASRSDASYEQYF.

The chain is built from TRBV27 and TRBJ2-1, with 7 bases fitting TRBD1. The CDR3 totals 14 residues. Germline V gene data show CDR1 as MNHEY and CDR2 as SMNVEV (reference sequence). V shed 5 bases, J shed 4 bases, and the junction held 5 bases outside the gene matches. The CDR3 here is CASSMGTAYNEQFF. CDR3 coding DNA: TGTGCCAGCAGTATGGGGACAGCTTACAATGAGCAGTTCTTC.

This chain uses TRBV5-4 with TRBJ2-1; TRBD2 matches 10 bases. Germline CDR1 is SGHNT and CDR2 is YYREEE (reference sequence). The CDR3 spans 15 residues. V shed 1 base and J 10 bases; nucleotides not matched to a gene: 8. The CDR3 bases are TGTGCCAGCAGCTTGCCACTAGCGGGATCCCAGGAGCAGTTCTTC. Translation gives CASSLPLAGSQEQFF. The full variable domain, in which reference TRBV5-4 and TRBJ2-1 provide the parts outside the CDR3, is ETGVTQSPTHLIKTRGQQVTLRCSSQSGHNTVSWYQQALGQGPQFIFQYYREEENGRGNFPPRFSGLQFPNYSSELNVNALELDDSALYLCASSLPLAGSQEQFFGPGTRLTVL.

V and J are TRBV25-1 and TRBJ2-1; D is possibly TRBD2 (5 bases). V was trimmed by 3 bases and J by 10 bases, leaving 19 bases between them. The CDR3 runs to 15 residues. Germline assignment: CDR1 MGHDK and CDR2 SYGVNS. CDR3 loop: CASSELTTRIEEQFF. Written as DNA, the CDR3 is TGTGCCAGCAGTGAGTTGACTACGCGAATTGAAGAGCAGTTCTTC. The whole variable domain, remainder taken from reference TRBV25-1 and TRBJ2-1, is EADIYQTPRYLVIGTGKKITLECSQTMGHDKMYWYQQDPGMELHLIHYSYGVNSTEKGDLSSESTVSRIRTEHFPLTLESARPSHTSQYLCASSELTTRIEEQFFGPGTRLTVL.

With regard to this clone: The same CDR3 can be traced to other DNA sequences in this sample. The chain combines TRBV5-1 with TRBJ2-1; D is undetermined. This CDR3 comprises 12 residues. CDR1 SGHRS and CDR2 YFSETQ come from the germline V gene. Deletions cut 0 bases from V and 7 bases from J, with 5 bases between. CDR3 sequence (DNA): TGCGCCAGCAGCTTGGTTCCGAATGAGCAGTTCTTC. It codes for CASSLVPNEQFF.

The chain carries TRBV5-6 and TRBJ2-7; D might be TRBD2 (5 bases). The CDR3 sequence is 14 residues long. V was cut by 2 bases and J by 3 bases, with 12 bases left in between. Germline V gene data show CDR1 as SGHDT and CDR2 as YYEEEE. DNA of the CDR3: TGTGCCAGCAGCTTCGAGGGCTCGGGCTACGAGCAGTACTTC. It encodes CASSFEGSGYEQYF.

In this sample, this clone turned up a few times. This rearrangement joins TRBV27 to TRBJ2-5; D not certain. The ends were cut back, 6 bases at V and 0 bases at J, with 2 bases in the middle. This CDR3 has 11 amino acids. Germline values: CDR1 MNHEY, CDR2 SMNVEV (reference sequence). The CDR3 region is CASSDQETQYF. Here the CDR3 DNA reads TGTGCCAGCAGCGACCAAGAGACCCAGTACTTC.

The rearrangement uses TRBV10-3 and TRBJ2-1; 11 nucleotides match TRBD2. CDR3 length equals 15 residues. Germline V gene lookup returns CDR1 ENHRY and CDR2 SYGVKD. V shed 7 bases, J shed 9 bases, and the junction held 11 bases outside the gene matches. The CDR3, as DNA: TGTGCCATCAACAACCTAGCGGGAGGCTTTAGTGAGCAGTTCTTC. Its protein is CAINNLAGGFSEQFF.

The CDR3 DNA reads as TGTGCCAGCAGCCCCTGGGAGGTCTTCTCCTACAATGAGCAGTTCTTC. Its translation: CASSPWEVFSYNEQFF. The genes are TRBV7-9 and TRBJ2-1; a possible D gene is TRBD2 (6 bases). The V and J ends lost 5 bases and 0 bases respectively, with 14 bases between them. CDR1 is SEHNR and CDR2 is FQNEAQ in the germline V gene (reference sequence). This CDR3 has 16 amino acids. The full variable domain, its missing parts supplied by reference TRBV7-9 and TRBJ2-1, is DTGVSQNPRHKITKRGQNVTFRCDPISEHNRLYWYRQTLGQGPEFLTYFQNEAQLEKSRLLSDRFSAERPKGSFSTLEIQRTEQGDSAMYLCASSPWEVFSYNEQFFGPGTRLTVL.

The chain joins TRBV6-5 to TRBJ2-5; tentative D call: TRBD2 (5 bases). Looked up from germline, CDR1 is MNHEY and CDR2 is SVGAGI. This CDR3 has 12 amino acids. V lost 5 bases and J 5 bases, leaving 9 bases between the germline ends. The CDR3: CASSVTGETQYF. In DNA form, the CDR3 reads TGTGCCAGCAGTGTAACGGGGGAGACCCAGTACTTC.

The rearrangement joins TRBV4-3 to TRBJ2-1; no definite D call. Germline CDR1 and CDR2: LGHNA and YSLEER. The CDR3 is 14 amino acids. V was trimmed by 2 bases and J by 8 bases, leaving 13 bases between them. CDR3 bases: TGCGCCAGCAGCCAATTTGTGGGGATGGATGAGCAGTTCTTC. Translating it yields CASSQFVGMDEQFF.

J is TRBJ1-2 and V is TRBV7-3; possible D gene TRBD1, 5 bases. This CDR3 contains 14 residues. Germline CDR1 SGHTA, CDR2 FQGTGA. Trimming shortened V by 3 bases and J by 4 bases, and 12 bases separated the two germline ends. The CDR3 region is CASSLDGGTYGYTF. The CDR3 DNA sequence: TGTGCCAGCAGCTTGGATGGGGGAACCTATGGCTACACCTTC.